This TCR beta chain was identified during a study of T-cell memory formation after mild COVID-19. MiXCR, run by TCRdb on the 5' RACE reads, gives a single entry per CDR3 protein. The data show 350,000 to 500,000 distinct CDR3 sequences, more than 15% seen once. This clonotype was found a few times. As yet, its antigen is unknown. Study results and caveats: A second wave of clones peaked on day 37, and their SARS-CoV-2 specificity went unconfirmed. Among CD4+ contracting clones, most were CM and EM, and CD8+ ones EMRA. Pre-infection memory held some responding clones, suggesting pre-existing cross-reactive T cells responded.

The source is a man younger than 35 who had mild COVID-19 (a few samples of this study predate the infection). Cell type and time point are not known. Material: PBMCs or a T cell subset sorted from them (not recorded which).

For the CDR3, the DNA is TGTGCCTGGAGTCTTTCAGGGGGATGGAGCAATCAGCCCCAGCATTTT. It specifies CAWSLSGGWSNQPQHF. The chain recombines TRBV30 with TRBJ1-5; 7 bases are shared with TRBD1. V lost 2 bases, J lost 1 base, and 8 bases stayed unmatched. Germline V gives CDR1 GTSNPN, CDR2 SVGIG (reference sequence). The CDR3 has 16 amino acids.